The rows below give T cell receptor beta chains drawn from one sample of a study of cytomegalovirus exposure and HLA in healthy donors. The table came from immunoSEQ multiplex PCR; TCRdb's copy has only in-frame clones and leaves some out. The sample holds about 150,000 clones; around 82% are singletons and the top ten take 6.5% to 7.5%. Material for sequencing was PBMCs. The receptors here all came from a woman aged 45-60 years in good health and CMV-seropositive. Both conserved end residues are part of each CDR3. Fields, in order: D gene, clone size, CDR3 length, J gene, V gene, CDR3 protein, CDR3 DNA. The D gene is left open where the match is weak. The size entry is marked missing in some rows and otherwise reads once, few, many or a size class.

.,once,15,TRBJ1-2,TRBV4-3,CASSQDISANYGYTF,TGCGCCAGCAGCCAAGATATTTCGGCTAACTATGGCTACACCTTC
TRBD2,few,16,TRBJ2-3,TRBV28,CASSSASGGLSDTQYF,TGTGCCAGCAGTTCCGCCAGCGGGGGGCTGTCAGATACGCAGTATTTT
.,.,14,TRBJ2-7,TRBV7-8,CASSLASGVYEQYF,TGTGCCAGCAGCTTAGCGAGCGGCGTCTACGAGCAGTACTTC
TRBD1,.,13,TRBJ1-2,TRBV27,CASSPNRGWGYTF,TGTGCCAGCAGTCCAAACAGGGGTTGGGGCTACACCTTC
TRBD1,.,19,TRBJ2-7,TRBV4-2,CASSLKAAGQGSSPYEQYF,TGTGCCAGCAGCCTTAAGGCGGCGGGACAGGGTTCGAGTCCCTACGAGCAGTACTTC
.,.,13,TRBJ1-2,TRBV7-2,CASSPAGGSGYTF,TGTGCCAGCAGCCCCGCCGGGGGGAGTGGCTACACCTTC
.,few,13,TRBJ2-3,TRBV11-2,CASGLTGTDTQYF,TGTGCCAGCGGACTAACAGGCACAGATACGCAGTATTTT
TRBD1,few,18,TRBJ2-7,TRBV9,CASSVERGTTGGACEQYF,TGTGCCAGCAGCGTAGAGAGGGGAACAACAGGGGGCGCGTGCGAGCAGTACTTC
TRBD2,.,15,TRBJ2-3,TRBV25-1,CASSPGTSGIDTQYF,TGTGCCAGCAGTCCCGGGACTAGCGGGATAGATACGCAGTATTTT
.,once,15,TRBJ2-7,TRBV2,CASRTGGDSSYEQYF,TGTGCCAGTCGTACCGGGGGAGACAGCTCCTACGAGCAGTACTTC
TRBD2,once,16,TRBJ2-3,TRBV9,CASSDGTSGGTDTQYF,TGTGCCAGCAGCGACGGGACTAGCGGGGGCACAGATACGCAGTATTTT
.,.,14,TRBJ1-1,TRBV5-5,CASSLDIANTEAFF,TGTGCCAGCAGCTTGGACATAGCGAACACTGAAGCTTTCTTT
.,.,12,TRBJ2-7,TRBV2,CASRDRQYEQYF,TGTGCCAGCAGAGACAGGCAATACGAGCAGTACTTC
.,.,16,TRBJ2-7,TRBV4-1,CASSQDVAGASYEQYF,TGCGCCAGCAGCCAAGATGTGGCGGGGGCCTCCTACGAGCAGTACTTC
TRBD1,.,15,TRBJ2-2,TRBV6-5,CASSYSRQGLGELFF,TGTGCCAGCAGTTACTCGAGACAGGGTCTCGGGGAGCTGTTTTTT
.,.,13,TRBJ2-3,TRBV7-8,CASSFSSTDTQYF,TGTGCCAGCAGCTTTTCCTCCACAGATACGCAGTATTTT
TRBD1,few,15,TRBJ2-2,TRBV11-2,CASSSRGRSTGELFF,TGTGCCAGCAGCTCCAGGGGGCGAAGTACCGGGGAGCTGTTTTTT
.,.,11,TRBJ2-7,TRBV29-1,CSASRDYEQYF,TGCAGCGCCTCGAGGGACTACGAGCAGTACTTC
.,.,15,TRBJ2-7,TRBV7-2,CASSLSDLTVYEQYF,TGTGCCAGCAGCTTAAGTGATCTGACAGTCTACGAGCAGTACTTC
TRBD1,.,16,TRBJ1-4,TRBV18,CASSPNGQGSGEKLFF,TGTGCCAGCTCACCTAACGGACAGGGTTCGGGCGAAAAACTGTTTTTT
.,.,15,TRBJ1-2,TRBV9,CASSVGDSPNYGYTF,TGTGCCAGCAGCGTAGGGGACTCACCTAACTATGGCTACACCTTC
.,.,14,TRBJ1-2,TRBV27,CASSSRWRVDGYTF,TGTGCCAGCAGTTCCCGTTGGAGGGTCGATGGCTACACCTTC
.,.,13,TRBJ2-7,TRBV27,CASSPGGAYEQYF,TGTGCCAGCAGTCCCGGTGGAGCCTACGAGCAGTACTTC
.,.,13,TRBJ2-2,TRBV6-1,CASRRQEAGELFF,TGTGCCAGCAGGCGACAGGAGGCCGGGGAGCTGTTTTTT
.,.,15,TRBJ2-5,TRBV7-2,CASSPSTGLRETQYF,TGTGCCAGCAGCCCCTCAACAGGTCTCCGGGAGACCCAGTACTTC
.,.,12,TRBJ2-1,TRBV4-1,CASSHSVSEQFF,TGCGCCAGCAGCCATTCGGTGAGTGAGCAGTTCTTC
TRBD1,.,18,TRBJ1-6,TRBV30,CAWSERTATGGYNSPLHF,TGTGCCTGGAGTGAAAGGACAGCAACAGGGGGGTATAATTCACCCCTCCACTTT
.,.,12,TRBJ1-1,TRBV2,CASRWLNTEAFF,TGTGCCAGCCGGTGGTTGAACACTGAAGCTTTCTTT
TRBD1,.,16,TRBJ2-7,TRBV7-9,CASSSSRTGKTYEQYF,TGTGCCAGCAGCTCCTCCCGGACAGGGAAGACCTACGAGCAGTACTTC
TRBD1,once,14,TRBJ1-1,TRBV5-1,CASNSGQLNTEAFF,TGCGCCAGCAACTCGGGACAGCTGAACACTGAAGCTTTCTTT
.,.,12,TRBJ2-2,TRBV5-6,CASSLSPGELFF,TGTGCCAGCAGCCTAAGTCCGGGGGAGCTGTTTTTT
TRBD1,.,14,TRBJ1-2,TRBV19,CASSRGGQTYGYTF,TGTGCCAGTAGCCGGGGGGGACAGACCTATGGCTACACCTTC
.,.,15,TRBJ2-1,TRBV4-1,CASSPEGDSYNEQFF,TGCGCCAGCAGCCCCGAGGGGGACTCCTACAATGAGCAGTTCTTC
.,few,14,TRBJ2-7,TRBV27,CASNPTGLGYEQYF,TGTGCCAGCAACCCGACAGGACTAGGATACGAGCAGTACTTC
TRBD1,.,14,TRBJ1-4,TRBV27,CASSLQGASEKLFF,TGTGCCAGCAGTTTACAGGGGGCGAGTGAAAAACTGTTTTTT
.,.,14,TRBJ1-6,TRBV27,CASGPLGGGSPLHF,TGTGCCAGCGGCCCCCTGGGGGGGGGCTCACCCCTCCACTTT
TRBD2,.,15,TRBJ2-2,TRBV7-3,CASSSSGGSTGELFF,TGTGCCAGCAGCTCGAGCGGGGGTAGCACCGGGGAGCTGTTTTTT
.,.,12,TRBJ1-6,TRBV7-9,CSSSRENSPLHF,TGTTCCAGCAGCCGGGAGAACTCACCCCTCCACTTT
TRBD1,.,15,TRBJ1-1,TRBV6-5,CASSSPGQGTTEAFF,TGTGCCAGCAGTTCGCCGGGACAGGGGACCACTGAAGCTTTCTTT
.,.,14,TRBJ2-7,TRBV29-1,CSVGEWAAGYEQYF,TGCAGCGTTGGGGAGTGGGCTGCCGGCTACGAGCAGTACTTC
TRBD2,.,13,TRBJ2-7,TRBV7-9,CASSSGGEHEQYF,TGTGCCAGCAGCTCCGGGGGGGAGCACGAGCAGTACTTC
.,.,13,TRBJ2-3,TRBV19,CASRGGATDTQYF,TGTGCCAGTAGAGGGGGGGCCACAGATACGCAGTATTTT
.,.,12,TRBJ2-3,TRBV10-2,CASSATTDTQYF,TGCGCCAGCAGCGCGACAACAGATACGCAGTATTTT
.,.,16,TRBJ2-5,TRBV10-3,CAISDRTGGSRETQYF,TGTGCCATCAGTGACCGGACGGGGGGCTCCAGAGAGACCCAGTACTTC
TRBD2,.,16,TRBJ2-1,TRBV5-1,CASSPGGLAGYNEQFF,TGCGCCAGCAGCCCGGGAGGTCTAGCGGGCTACAATGAGCAGTTCTTC
.,.,15,TRBJ1-2,TRBV7-9,CASSLARGVPYGYTF,TGTGCCAGCAGCTTAGCTCGGGGGGTCCCATATGGCTACACCTTC
.,.,14,TRBJ2-7,TRBV11-2,CASSSIRGPKKQYF,TGTGCCAGCAGCTCGATTCGAGGGCCAAAAAAGCAGTACTTC
TRBD1,once,15,TRBJ1-1,TRBV30,CAWSQTGDFSGEAFF,TGTGCCTGGAGCCAGACAGGGGACTTTTCGGGAGAAGCTTTCTTT
TRBD1,.,13,TRBJ1-3,TRBV6-1,CATRGLSGNTIYF,TGTGCCACCAGGGGGCTCTCTGGAAACACCATATATTTT
TRBD1,.,12,TRBJ1-1,TRBV12-5,CASGTGTGFIGF,TGTGCTAGTGGGACCGGGACAGGCTTTATCGGGTTT
.,.,17,TRBJ1-4,TRBV5-6,CASSWGESWATNEKLFF,TGTGCCAGCAGCTGGGGGGAATCGTGGGCAACTAATGAAAAACTGTTTTTT
.,.,13,TRBJ1-1,TRBV4-1,CASSQPRGSEAFF,TGCGCCAGCAGCCAACCTCGGGGGTCGGAAGCTTTCTTT
TRBD1,.,11,TRBJ1-2,TRBV30,CAGRQGAGYTF,TGTGCCGGGAGACAGGGGGCTGGCTACACCTTC
TRBD1,.,12,TRBJ1-1,TRBV30,CAWHRGSTEAFF,TGTGCCTGGCACAGGGGGAGCACTGAAGCTTTCTTT
.,.,12,TRBJ1-1,TRBV4-1,CASSPSPREAFF,TGCGCCAGCAGCCCTTCCCCGCGTGAAGCTTTCTTT
.,.,10,TRBJ2-3,TRBV20-1,CSAIGEAQYF,TGCAGTGCGATAGGGGAGGCGCAGTATTTT
TRBD1,.,14,TRBJ2-3,TRBV10-3,CAISPGGQGDTQYF,TGTGCCATCAGTCCAGGGGGCCAGGGAGATACGCAGTATTTT
.,.,15,TRBJ2-1,TRBV9,CASSVELGAYNEQFF,TGTGCCAGCAGCGTAGAGTTGGGCGCCTACAATGAGCAGTTCTTC
TRBD1,few,15,TRBJ2-3,TRBV7-9,CSSSTGTGGPDTQYF,TGTTCCAGCAGCACTGGGACAGGGGGGCCAGATACGCAGTATTTT
.,.,13,TRBJ2-5,TRBV10-1,CASSQGQGETQYF,TGCGCCAGCAGCCAGGGCCAGGGAGAGACCCAGTACTTC